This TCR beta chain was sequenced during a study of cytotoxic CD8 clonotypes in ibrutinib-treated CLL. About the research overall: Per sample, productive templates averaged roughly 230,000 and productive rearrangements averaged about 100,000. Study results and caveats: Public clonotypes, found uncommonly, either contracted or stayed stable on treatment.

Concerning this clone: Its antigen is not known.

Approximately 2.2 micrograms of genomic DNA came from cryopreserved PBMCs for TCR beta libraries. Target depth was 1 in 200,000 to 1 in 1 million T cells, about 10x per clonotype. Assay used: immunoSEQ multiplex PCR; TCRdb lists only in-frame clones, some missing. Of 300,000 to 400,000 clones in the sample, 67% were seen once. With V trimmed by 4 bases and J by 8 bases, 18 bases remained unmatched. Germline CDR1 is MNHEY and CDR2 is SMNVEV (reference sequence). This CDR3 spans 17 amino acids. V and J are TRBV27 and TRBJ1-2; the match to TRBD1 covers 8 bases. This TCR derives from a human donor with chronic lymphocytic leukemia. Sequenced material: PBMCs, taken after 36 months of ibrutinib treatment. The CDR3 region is CASSSNGRGRVPLGYTF. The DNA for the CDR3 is TGTGCCAGCAGTTCAAACGGCAGGGGGCGCGTCCCTCTCGGCTACACCTTC.